This TCR beta chain was captured by sequencing in a study of shared clonotypes between healthy human individuals (dated by TCRdb to about 2020). Regarding the research as a whole: Three men and a couple of women, aged 18 to 49 years, made up the cohort. For each donor, three plates each were used for CD4 naive and CD4 memory, two plates were used for CD8 naive, and one plate was used for CD8 memory. The study deeply sequenced blood TCR repertoires of five healthy adults to estimate repertoire size and the extent of clonotype sharing between individuals. Libraries were prepared and TCR repertoires were sequenced by different laboratories using diverse techniques, in order to increase sequencing depth and limit assay-specific biases. Per donor, leukapheresis produced somewhere between about 0.85 and 8.9 billion PBMCs.

Trimming removed 4 bases from V and 11 bases from J, leaving 18 bases between the germline ends. Based on the germline V gene, the CDR1 and CDR2 sequences are SGHRS and YFSETQ. From its cysteine to its phenylalanine, the CDR3 spans 13 amino acids. CDR3 DNA only is kept here, 39 bases in frame from base 1. The research as a whole found: Pairwise subsampling led to the expectation that sequencing depth would affect the degree of clonotype sharing among donors. When a few donors were compared, the shared fraction of clonotypes was around 4.6% for naive CD4, 3.5% for naive CD8, more than 2% for memory CD4, and 0.4% for memory CD8. Compared with non-shared clonotypes, the clonotypes found in all four sorted-subset donors had higher generation probabilities. The small number of donors limited the genetic and exposure-history diversity represented. Sampling was restricted to blood, and TCR repertoires in tissues likely differ from the TCR repertoires found in blood. Incomplete sequencing was indicated by rarefaction of sorted-subset datasets, despite the large sequencing depth. Naive subsets generally had larger estimated clonotype richness than memory subsets did.

With respect to this clone: Which antigen it targets is not known. No base quality values were provided; no much bigger clone lies one nucleotide off.

Using the deep immunoSEQ assay, multiplex PCR amplified TCR CDR3 regions from genomic DNA. Genomic DNA extracted from each cell subset was distributed evenly over all wells of several immunoSEQ 96-well plates, and each plate served as one replicate. For sorted subsets, roughly 190 ng of genomic DNA, equivalent to some 33,000 T cell genomes, went into each replicate PCR. Purified libraries were quantified with a Qubit 3.0 fluorometer, sized on a Bioanalyzer 2100, and re-quantified with the KAPA Library Quantification kit. Each immunoSEQ 96-well plate was sequenced on its own single-read 150-cycle Illumina NextSeq 550 flow cell. For the original study's pipeline: Because the immunoSEQ output held only junctional sequences and lacked quality scores, the filtering could not match the filtering applied to full-length reads. To assign V/J genes and CDR3, sequences were annotated against IMGT germline references using PyIR, a Python wrapper for IgBLAST v1.9. Any read was removed if the V/J assignment was weak (E-value above 1e-6), the CDR3 was missing, or the read contained stop codons, out-of-frame junctions, or ambiguous translated residues. V3J clonotypes were defined by identical inferred V gene, J gene, and CDR3 amino acid sequence. To compute the percentage overlap between repertoires, the number of shared unique clonotypes was divided by the size of the smaller repertoire. Three approaches were used to assess repertoire richness: RTK rarefaction, the Chao1 estimator, and Recon v2.1 estimates of unobserved clonotypes. Generation probabilities were computed with OLGA for all TCRbeta clonotypes obtained by the gDNA method from a few donors. Here the immuneACCESS table is served through TCRdb, limited to in-frame sequences with V and J called. Missing clones are a known gap in these copies; in checked studies unresolved V genes cover under half, and the rest lacks a known reason. V and J calls and clone size are those listed in that table; D and trimming were worked out from the DNA. The sample contains 800,000 to 1,200,000 clones, around 82% of them found a single time. 0.4% to 0.55% of the sample goes to the ten largest clones.

The donors were healthy, HIV-negative adults who had no recently reported acute infections or vaccinations. Every donor was a Caucasian adult residing in Nashville, Tennessee, USA. CD4+ T cells were enriched by magnetic negative selection; naive cells were then positively selected on CD45RA, and the negative fraction formed the memory subset. Blood was collected by leukapheresis, and PBMCs were isolated by Ficoll-Histopaque density gradient centrifugation and then cryopreserved in liquid nitrogen vapor phase. Analytical flow cytometry was used to check the purity and quantity of each magnetically sorted T cell population. From each sorted fraction, genomic DNA was isolated and quantified by UV absorbance on a Nanodrop 2000c.

The receptor chain draws on TRBV5-1 and TRBJ2-5, with TRBD2 as a weak D call on 5 bases. The clonotype comes from a young man in good health. Some clones in this sample may be carry-over from other donors' samples. Sequencing was performed on memory CD4+ T cells from PBMCs. What this sample's cell subset or site label stands for: CD45RA-negative fraction. The DNA is as follows: TGCGCCAGCAGCCCGGGGAACGCCCTTGGGCAGTACTTC. It translates as CASSPGNALGQYF.